This T cell receptor (beta chain) was profiled in a study of blood T cell repertoires in COVID-19. Turning to the study itself: Acute and convalescent COVID-19 specimens originated in the United States, Italy and Spain. Sources were T cells, B-cell-depleted T cells, or PBMCs; the material itself was cDNA or gDNA.

Original processing methods: Estimation of nucleated cell counts was performed using reference gene primer amplification. The table came from immunoSEQ multiplex PCR; TCRdb's copy has only in-frame clones and leaves some out. That table gives V, J and clone size, and the DNA gave D and trimming. The profile shows about 74,000 clones, under 95% of them singletons. Germline lookup yields CDR1 MGHDK and CDR2 SYGVNS. This CDR3 is built from 15 residues. V dropped 2 bases and J dropped 7; count of bases not matched to a gene: 9. The sequence was collected from a middle-aged man with acute or convalescent COVID-19. The V call is TRBV25-1, the J call TRBJ1-2; 8 bases are shared with TRBD1. Input material: peripheral blood. CDR3 sequence: CASSERTGRKSGYTF. The DNA of the CDR3 is TGTGCCAGCAGTGAACGGACAGGGAGGAAGTCTGGCTACACCTTC.